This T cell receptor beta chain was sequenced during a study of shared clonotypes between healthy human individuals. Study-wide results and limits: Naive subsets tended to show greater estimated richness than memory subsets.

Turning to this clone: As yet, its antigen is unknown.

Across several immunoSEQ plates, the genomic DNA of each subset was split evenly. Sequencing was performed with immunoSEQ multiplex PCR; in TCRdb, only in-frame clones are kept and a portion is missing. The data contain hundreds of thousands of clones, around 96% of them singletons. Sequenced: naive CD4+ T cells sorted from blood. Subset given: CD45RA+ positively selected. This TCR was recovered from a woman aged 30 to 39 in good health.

The CDR3 DNA is TGTGCCAGCAGCTTTGGGGCCCCAACCCTCCAAGCTTTCTTT. Its protein is CASSFGAPTLQAFF. The rearrangement links TRBV7-9 to TRBJ1-1; tentatively, D is TRBD1 (5 bases). The CDR3 extends over 14 amino acids. V shed 3 bases and J shed 9 bases, with 17 bases lying between them. Germline V CDR1 and CDR2: SEHNR, FQNEAQ (reference sequence).